Listed here are 17 T cell receptor beta chains from one sample, sequenced in a study of blood T cell repertoires in COVID-19. Using immunoSEQ multiplex PCR, the repertoire was profiled, and TCRdb retains in-frame clones only, with some absent. Of some 420,000 clones in the sample, 75% to 90% were seen once. Sequencing was performed on PBMCs or T cells enriched from blood (not recorded which). The receptors stem from a young man who had recovered from COVID-19.

V usage is TRBV30 and J usage is TRBJ1-5; D remains unclear. The CDR3 is 15 residues long. The germline CDR1 and CDR2 sequences are GTSNPN and SVGIG (reference sequence). V lost 1 base and J lost 4, with 14 bases in between. The DNA of the CDR3 is TGTGCCTGGAGTGGCGGGCGTGCCGTAAATCAGCCCCAGCATTTT. It codes for CAWSGGRAVNQPQHF.

This chain links TRBV24-1 with TRBJ2-2, with 8 bases matching TRBD1. Unmatched junction bases numbered 2, after V lost 5 bases and J lost 4 bases. From germline, CDR1 is KGHDR and CDR2 SFDVKD. The CDR3 contains 14 residues. The CDR3 region has the DNA TGTGCCACCAGTGCGACAGGGGTCACCGGGGAGCTGTTTTTT. Its protein is CATSATGVTGELFF.

The V gene is TRBV7-6, the J gene TRBJ2-2; D unclear. Germline values: CDR1 SGHVS, CDR2 FNYEAQ. The V end was cut by 2 bases, the J end by 1 base, with 8 bases between. This CDR3 is 15 amino acids long. The CDR3 is CASSLQLQNTGELFF. The CDR3 coding sequence is TGTGCCAGCAGCTTACAACTACAGAACACCGGGGAGCTGTTTTTT.

The count of this clone is one. This chain uses TRBV30 with TRBJ1-1; D is unclear. Germline assignment: CDR1 GTSNPN and CDR2 SVGIG (reference sequence). V lost 0 bases to trimming and J lost 0 bases, with 8 bases between them. This CDR3 is 14 amino acids long. This chain's CDR3 is CAWSVISVNTEAFF. CDR3 bases: TGTGCCTGGAGTGTAATCTCAGTGAACACTGAAGCTTTCTTT.

A note on this clone: An end of the junction differs from the germline gene, which may be a read error. The chain is built from TRBV13 and TRBJ1-2; a possible D gene is TRBD1 (6 bases). CDR3 length: 13 residues. Germline V gene data show CDR1 as PRHDT and CDR2 as FYEKMQ (reference sequence). CDR3 DNA: TGTGCCAGCAGCCTAGGAGGTGGGGGCGGATCCACCTTC. It codes for CASSLGGGGGSTF.

This clone came up many times. The chain is built from TRBV6-4 and TRBJ2-3, with D maybe TRBD1 (6 bases). Germline CDR1 is MRHNA and CDR2 is SNTAGT. V was clipped by 2 bases and J by 0 bases, with 9 bases between them. CDR3 length: 15 residues. CDR3 region: CASSDGQTSTDTQYF. CDR3 nucleotide sequence: TGTGCCAGCAGTGACGGACAGACTAGCACAGATACGCAGTATTTT.

This chain uses TRBV30 with TRBJ2-7; D may be TRBD1 (6 bases). The V gene's germline CDR1 is GTSNPN and CDR2 SVGIG (reference sequence). V was shortened by 1 base and J by 4 bases, with 11 bases between the two germline ends. The CDR3 is 13 amino acids. The CDR3 loop reads CAWSGGTRYEQYF. Here the CDR3 DNA reads TGTGCCTGGAGTGGGGGGACACGGTACGAGCAGTACTTC.

This chain connects TRBV6-1 to TRBJ2-1; 7 bases are shared with TRBD1. V shed 8 bases, J shed 6 bases, and the junction held 7 bases outside the gene matches. There are 13 residues in the CDR3. The germline V gene has CDR1 MNHNS and CDR2 SASEGT. The CDR3 region has the DNA TGTGCCAGCGCAACAGGGGTGGGCAATGAGCAGTTCTTC. This encodes CASATGVGNEQFF.

J is TRBJ1-1 and V is TRBV5-4; 7 bases agree with TRBD1. This CDR3 region has 14 residues. Germline values: CDR1 SGHNT, CDR2 YYREEE (reference sequence). The trim removed 2 bases at V and 4 bases at J, leaving 5 bases unmatched. CDR3 in amino acids: CASSFQGGATEAFF. CDR3 bases: TGTGCCAGCAGCTTCCAAGGGGGCGCCACTGAAGCTTTCTTT. Using reference TRBV5-4 and TRBJ1-1 for the parts outside the CDR3, the full variable domain is ETGVTQSPTHLIKTRGQQVTLRCSSQSGHNTVSWYQQALGQGPQFIFQYYREEENGRGNFPPRFSGLQFPNYSSELNVNALELDDSALYLCASSFQGGATEAFFGQGTRLTVV.

The chain has TRBV10-3 and TRBJ2-7; D perhaps matches TRBD1 (5 bases). The CDR3 covers 16 residues. Germline CDR1 ENHRY, CDR2 SYGVKD. V lost 0 bases to trimming and J lost 1 base, with 13 bases between them. The CDR3 nucleotides read TGTGCCATCAGTGAGTCGGGGCAGGTGGCATCCTACGAGCAGTACTTC. Amino acids: CAISESGQVASYEQYF.

J is TRBJ2-2 and V is TRBV7-2, with D tentatively TRBD1 (6 bases). Germline CDR1 and CDR2: SGHTA and FQGNSA. CDR3 length equals 14 residues. The V end was cut by 5 bases, the J end by 9 bases, with 16 bases between. The CDR3 reads CASSPGASRRELFF. DNA for the CDR3: TGTGCCAGCAGCCCAGGGGCCTCGCGGCGGGAGCTGTTTTTT.

V usage is TRBV18 and J usage is TRBJ1-3; 9 bases match TRBD1. CDR1 and CDR2 from the germline V gene are KGHSH and LQKENI. With 3 bases clipped from V and 4 bases from J, the junction kept 4 bases outside the gene matches. This CDR3 region has 15 residues. CDR3 amino acids: CASSPGQGLGNTIYF. DNA of the CDR3: TGTGCCAGCTCACCGGGACAGGGTCTCGGAAACACCATATATTTT.

This clone was seen a handful of times. The chain combines TRBV7-2 with TRBJ2-7; TRBD2 aligns across 10 bases. This CDR3 comprises 15 residues. V lost 0 bases and J lost 3; bases outside the gene matches: 2. Germline loops: CDR1 SGHTA, CDR2 FQGNSA. CDR3 protein: CASSLAASGSYEQYF. The CDR3 region has the DNA TGTGCCAGCAGCTTAGCCGCTAGCGGGAGCTACGAGCAGTACTTC.

A word on this clone: At the DNA level, this CDR3 is encoded by other sequences in the same sample as well. The J gene is TRBJ1-5, the V gene TRBV7-9, with D tentatively TRBD1 (6 bases). Trimming took off 3 bases at V and 2 bases at J, with 8 bases between the two ends. Germline-derived CDR1 and CDR2 are SEHNR and FQNEAQ (reference sequence). CDR3 size: 14 residues. The CDR3, as DNA: TGTGCCAGCAGCTTGGGGGCGGGCAATCAGCCCCAGCATTTT. It yields the protein CASSLGAGNQPQHF.

This chain links TRBV28 with TRBJ1-2; TRBD1 matches at 9 bases. V lost 6 bases and J lost 6; bases outside the gene matches: 11. This CDR3 is 15 amino acids long. Per the germline V gene, CDR1 is MDHEN and CDR2 is SYDVKM. CDR3 sequence reads: CASSTKGQGRDGYTF. The CDR3 DNA reads TGTGCCAGCAGCACGAAGGGACAGGGCCGGGATGGCTACACCTTC.

This clone has only one observation. CDR3 DNA sequence: TGCGCCAGCAGCGAAGGAACTAGCGGGTTCTACGAGCAGTACTTC. Its protein is CASSEGTSGFYEQYF. The J gene is TRBJ2-7, the V gene TRBV4-1, with 9 nucleotides matching TRBD2. CDR3 length: 15 amino acids. Looked up from germline, CDR1 is MGHRA and CDR2 is YSYEKL. V was pared by 5 bases and J by 3 bases, with 8 bases of the junction left unmatched.

The chain is built from TRBV7-9 and TRBJ2-7; 15 bases are shared with TRBD2. The CDR3 sequence is 17 residues long. CDR1 and CDR2 (germline): SEHNR, FQNEAQ (reference sequence). Trimming removed 2 bases from V and 5 bases from J; junction bases left unmatched: 7. The CDR3 here is CASSLLMGLAGGDEQYF. CDR3 bases: TGTGCCAGCAGCTTATTAATGGGACTAGCGGGAGGTGACGAGCAGTACTTC.